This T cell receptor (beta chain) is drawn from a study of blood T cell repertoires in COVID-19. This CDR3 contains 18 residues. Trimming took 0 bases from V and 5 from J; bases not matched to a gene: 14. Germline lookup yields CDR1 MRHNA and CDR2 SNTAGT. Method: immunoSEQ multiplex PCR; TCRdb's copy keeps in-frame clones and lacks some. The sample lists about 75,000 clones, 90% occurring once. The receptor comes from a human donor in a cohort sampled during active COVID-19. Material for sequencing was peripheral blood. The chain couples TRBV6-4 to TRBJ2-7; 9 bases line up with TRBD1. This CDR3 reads CASSDSIHETGGVDEQYF. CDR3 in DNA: TGTGCCAGCAGTGACTCGATTCACGAGACAGGGGGAGTCGACGAGCAGTACTTC.